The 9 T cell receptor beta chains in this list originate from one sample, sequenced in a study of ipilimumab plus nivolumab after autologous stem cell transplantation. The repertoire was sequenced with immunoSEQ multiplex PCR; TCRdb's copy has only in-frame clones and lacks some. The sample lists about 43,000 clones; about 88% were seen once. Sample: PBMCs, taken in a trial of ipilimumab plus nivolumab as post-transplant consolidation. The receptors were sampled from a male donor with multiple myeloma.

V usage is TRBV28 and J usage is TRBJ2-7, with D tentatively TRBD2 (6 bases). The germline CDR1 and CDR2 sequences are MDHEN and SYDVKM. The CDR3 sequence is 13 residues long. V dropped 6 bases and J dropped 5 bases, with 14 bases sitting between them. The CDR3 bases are TGTGCCAGCAGGCCCGGAGGGGACGACGAGCAGTACTTC. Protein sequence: CASRPGGDDEQYF.

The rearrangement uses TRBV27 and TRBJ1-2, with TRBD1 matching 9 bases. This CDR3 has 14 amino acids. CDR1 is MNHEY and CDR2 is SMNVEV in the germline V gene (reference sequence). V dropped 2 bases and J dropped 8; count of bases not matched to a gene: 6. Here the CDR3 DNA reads TGTGCCAGCAGTTTACGGGACAGGGCGGGAGGCTACACCTTC. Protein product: CASSLRDRAGGYTF.

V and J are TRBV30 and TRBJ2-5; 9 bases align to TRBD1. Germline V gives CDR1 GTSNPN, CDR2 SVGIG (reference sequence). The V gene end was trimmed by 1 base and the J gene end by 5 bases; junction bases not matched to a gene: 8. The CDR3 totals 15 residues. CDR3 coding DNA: TGTGCCTGGAGTGCAGGGACAGGGACGGGGGAGACCCAGTACTTC. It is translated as CAWSAGTGTGETQYF.

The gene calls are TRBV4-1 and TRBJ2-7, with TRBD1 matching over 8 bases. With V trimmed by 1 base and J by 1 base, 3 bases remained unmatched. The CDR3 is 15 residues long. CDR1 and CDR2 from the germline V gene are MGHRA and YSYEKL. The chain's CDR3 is CASSQANRGSYEQYF. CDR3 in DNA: TGCGCCAGCAGCCAAGCCAACAGGGGGTCCTACGAGCAGTACTTC.

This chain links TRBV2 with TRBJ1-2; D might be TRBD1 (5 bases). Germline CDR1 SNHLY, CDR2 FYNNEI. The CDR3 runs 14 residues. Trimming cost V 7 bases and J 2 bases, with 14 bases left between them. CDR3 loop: CASTSGGLNYGYTF. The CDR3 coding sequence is TGTGCCAGCACCTCGGGGGGGTTAAACTATGGCTACACCTTC.

CDR3 region: CASREPGATNEKLFF. In nucleotides, the CDR3 is TGTGCCAGCAGAGAGCCAGGGGCAACTAATGAAAAACTGTTTTTT. V and J are TRBV6-1 and TRBJ1-4; the D gene is possibly TRBD1 (6 bases). This CDR3 has 15 residues. Germline V gene lookup returns CDR1 MNHNS and CDR2 SASEGT. Trimming cost V 6 bases and J 0 bases, with 11 bases left between them.

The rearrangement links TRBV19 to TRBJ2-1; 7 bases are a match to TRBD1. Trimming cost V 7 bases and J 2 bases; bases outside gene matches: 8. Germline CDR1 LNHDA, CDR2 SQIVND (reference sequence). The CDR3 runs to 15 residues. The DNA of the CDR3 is TGTGCCAGTAAGCCGGGACAGATTACCTACAATGAGCAGTTCTTC. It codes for CASKPGQITYNEQFF.

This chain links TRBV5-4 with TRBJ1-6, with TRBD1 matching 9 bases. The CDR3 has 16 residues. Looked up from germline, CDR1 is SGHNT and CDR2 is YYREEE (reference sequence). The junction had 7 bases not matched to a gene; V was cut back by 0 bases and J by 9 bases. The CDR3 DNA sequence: TGTGCCAGCAGCTTGGCTTTGGGACAGGGCGGTTCACCCCTCCACTTT. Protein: CASSLALGQGGSPLHF.

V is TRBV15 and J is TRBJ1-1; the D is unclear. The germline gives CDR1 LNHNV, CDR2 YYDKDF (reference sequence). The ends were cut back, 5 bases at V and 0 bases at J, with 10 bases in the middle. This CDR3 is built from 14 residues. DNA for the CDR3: TGTGCCACCAGCGCTGGAGGAATGAACACTGAAGCTTTCTTT. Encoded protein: CATSAGGMNTEAFF.